Sequencing of this T cell receptor beta chain was carried out in a study of pediatric ulcerative colitis. Remarks on this clone: Its matching antigen is unknown.

One to two pinch biopsies were taken from the rectum during colonoscopy. Ulcerative colitis patients received no immunosuppressive medication before the diagnostic colonoscopy. V was pared by 7 bases and J by 0 bases, with 10 bases between. The CDR3 spans 13 residues. CDR1 is SGHTS and CDR2 is YDEGEE in the germline V gene. The assay was run at survey level. Sequencing depth was up to 500,000 reads per sample. The assay was immunoSEQ multiplex PCR, and TCRdb's table has in-frame clones only and misses some. Altogether tens of thousands of clones are present, about 81% being singletons, with the ten largest covering approximately 1%. Findings and limits, study-wide: A couple of rectal clonotypes were found only in ulcerative colitis patients, all of them.

The source of this sequence is a boy younger than 18 with mild ulcerative colitis. The source material was gut tissue. The V and J genes are TRBV5-8 and TRBJ1-1; weak D call: TRBD1 (5 bases). In DNA, the CDR3 is TGTGCCAGCGTCGCAGGGCTGAACACTGAAGCTTTCTTT. Its translation is CASVAGLNTEAFF.